Presented here are 21 T cell receptor beta chains from one specimen sequenced in a study of identical twins. In TCRdb, the 5' RACE reads were re-called with MiXCR into one record per CDR3 protein. The sample comprises 1.5 million to 2 million distinct CDR3 sequences, about 31% of which are singletons, and about 0.27% rests with the top ten. Specimen: cord blood. These receptor sequences come from a newborn girl in good health.

This chain connects TRBV11-2 to TRBJ2-1; no reliable D call. The CDR3 covers 15 residues. Trimming pared 5 bases from V and 6 bases from J, leaving 17 bases between. Germline V lookup: CDR1 SGHAT, CDR2 FQNNGV. The CDR3 here is CASSRSRSRSNEQFF. In nucleotides, the CDR3 is TGTGCCAGCAGCAGATCTAGGAGCCGGTCCAATGAGCAGTTCTTC. Together with reference TRBV11-2 and TRBJ2-1, the CDR3 gives the full variable domain: EAGVAQSPRYKIIEKRQSVAFWCNPISGHATLYWYQQILGQGPKLLIQFQNNGVVDDSQLPKDRFSAERLKGVDSTLKIQPAKLEDSAVYLCASSRSRSRSNEQFFGPGTRLTVL.

The rearrangement uses TRBV10-3 and TRBJ2-3, with 8 bases that match TRBD2. J was trimmed by 4 bases and V by 0 bases; bases with no gene match: 15. Germline CDR1 and CDR2: ENHRY and SYGVKD. The CDR3 runs 19 residues. The CDR3: CAISESDPGLGASADTQYF. CDR3 in DNA: TGTGCCATCAGTGAGTCGGATCCGGGACTAGGGGCTTCGGCAGATACGCAGTATTTT.

This clonotype has only a few counts. This rearrangement joins TRBV20-1 to TRBJ2-1, with 7 bases aligning to TRBD2. The length of the CDR3 is 17 residues. V lost 5 bases to trimming and J lost 0 bases; unmatched junction nucleotides: 13. CDR1 is DFQATT, CDR2 SNEGSKA, per germline (reference sequence). CDR3 amino acids: CSAGGVKRGGSYNEQFF. CDR3 nucleotide sequence: TGCAGTGCTGGGGGAGTTAAGCGGGGCGGCTCCTACAATGAGCAGTTCTTC.

This clonotype occurred a few times. This chain uses TRBV27 with TRBJ1-2; a possible D gene is TRBD1 (6 bases). The germline gives CDR1 MNHEY, CDR2 SMNVEV (reference sequence). Trimming removed 3 bases at V and 8 bases at J, with 16 bases between. This CDR3 contains 14 residues. CDR3 protein: CASSLGGAHRGYTF. The CDR3 region has the DNA TGTGCCAGCAGTTTGGGGGGGGCGCATAGAGGCTACACCTTC.

The chain employs TRBV5-6 and TRBJ2-1, with TRBD1 identical over 9 bases. V lost 1 base, J lost 4 bases, and 3 bases stayed unmatched. The CDR3 runs 15 residues. In germline, CDR1 is SGHDT, CDR2 YYEEEE. The CDR3: CASSLRGTGYNEQFF. The CDR3 region has the DNA TGTGCCAGCAGCTTGCGCGGGACAGGGTACAATGAGCAGTTCTTC.

This rearrangement joins TRBV4-1 to TRBJ2-3; TRBD2 agrees at 9 bases. There are 20 residues in the CDR3. The V and J ends lost 3 bases and 0 bases, in that order; junction bases with no gene match: 16. Looked up from germline, CDR1 is MGHRA and CDR2 is YSYEKL. CDR3 nucleotides: TGCGCCAGCAGCCATCCGCCCCTCCTAGCGGGAAATCCGAGCACAGATACGCAGTATTTT. Its translation: CASSHPPLLAGNPSTDTQYF.

The rearrangement uses TRBV5-1 and TRBJ1-1; weak D call: TRBD1 (6 bases). CDR3 length: 13 amino acids. Trimming took off 4 bases at V and 4 bases at J, with 11 bases between the two ends. Germline V lookup: CDR1 SGHRS, CDR2 YFSETQ. CDR3 DNA sequence: TGCGCCAGCAGCCCACAGGGTTTCACTGAAGCTTTCTTT. It specifies CASSPQGFTEAFF.

Of note for this clonotype: A single base separates this from a much larger clone, so it may be a read error. The chain's CDR3 is CSVALGRGIEKLFF. The CDR3 DNA is TGCAGCGTCGCCCTTGGCAGGGGAATTGAAAAACTGTTTTTT. The chain carries TRBV29-1 and TRBJ1-4, with a tentative D call TRBD1 (6 bases). V shed 6 bases and J shed 7 bases, with 18 bases lying between them. Germline lookup yields CDR1 SQVTM and CDR2 ANQGSEA. The CDR3 length is 14 residues.

The chain links TRBV5-1 to TRBJ2-7; a possible D gene is TRBD1 (5 bases). The V and J ends lost 1 base and 1 base respectively, with 15 bases between them. The CDR3 is 16 amino acids. CDR1 is SGHRS, CDR2 YFSETQ, per germline. CDR3 in amino acids: CASSLWLWTPSYEQYF. In DNA form, the CDR3 reads TGCGCCAGCAGCTTGTGGCTATGGACACCATCCTACGAGCAGTACTTC. The variable domain in full, with the rest retrieved from reference TRBV5-1 and TRBJ2-7, is KAGVTQTPRYLIKTRGQQVTLSCSPISGHRSVSWYQQTPGQGLQFLFEYFSETQRNKGNFPGRFSGRQFSNSRSEMNVSTLELGDSALYLCASSLWLWTPSYEQYFGPGTRLTVT.

This clonotype was seen a few times. It may be a read error: a sequence one base away is much more abundant. This chain joins TRBV7-2 and TRBJ1-4; 7 positions agree with TRBD1. Germline loops: CDR1 SGHTA, CDR2 FQGNSA. V lost 5 bases to trimming and J lost 7 bases; unmatched junction nucleotides: 7. The length of the CDR3 is 14 residues. CDR3 sequence reads: CASSPGAGGEKLFF. CDR3 nucleotide sequence: TGTGCCAGCAGCCCCGGGGCAGGGGGTGAAAAACTGTTTTTT.

The chain recombines TRBV3-1 with TRBJ1-5; the D gene is possibly TRBD1 (5 bases). The CDR3 consists of 15 residues. Germline V lookup: CDR1 LGHDT, CDR2 YNNKEL (reference sequence). V lost 0 bases and J lost 6, with 12 bases in between. The CDR3 loop reads CASSQDRWRGQPQHF. The CDR3 nucleotides read TGTGCCAGCAGCCAAGATAGGTGGAGGGGTCAGCCCCAGCATTTT.

This clonotype was seen more than once but under ten times. The chain joins TRBV7-9 to TRBJ2-7, with a possible D match to TRBD2 (5 bases). Trimming removed 1 base at V and 10 bases at J, with 17 bases between. This CDR3 comprises 14 residues. CDR1 and CDR2 from the germline V gene are SEHNR and FQNEAQ (reference sequence). The CDR3 coding sequence is TGTGCCAGCAGCTTAGTGAGGGAGAGGAAGGCCCAGTACTTC. This gives the protein CASSLVRERKAQYF.

This clonotype occurred a few times. The chain has TRBV25-1 and TRBJ1-4, with D unresolved. The CDR3 consists of 14 residues. CDR1 is MGHDK, CDR2 SYGVNS, per germline. Trimming cost V 3 bases and J 6 bases, with 11 bases left between them. The CDR3 spells CASSDHGSDEKLFF. CDR3 bases: TGTGCCAGCAGTGATCACGGGAGCGATGAAAAACTGTTTTTT.

The sample holds many counts of this clonotype. The V call is TRBV6-5, the J call TRBJ2-1; TRBD2 matches 13 bases. The CDR3 contains 15 residues. The ends lost 5 bases at V and 8 bases at J; junction bases unmatched: 6. CDR1 is MNHEY and CDR2 is SVGAGI in the germline V gene. CDR3 coding DNA: TGTGCCAGCAGTACGGGACTAGCGGGATTTTATGAGCAGTTCTTC. The encoded protein is CASSTGLAGFYEQFF.

This clonotype has just a few counts. V and J are TRBV28 and TRBJ2-5; 8 bases line up with TRBD2. Per the germline V gene, CDR1 is MDHEN and CDR2 is SYDVKM. After removal of 5 bases from V and 5 bases from J, the junction contained 16 bases not matched to a gene. CDR3 length equals 17 residues. The CDR3 DNA follows: TGTGCCAGCAGTCTACGTGACCTCGGGAGGGTCGCGGAGACCCAGTACTTC. This translates into CASSLRDLGRVAETQYF.

This clonotype was seen a handful of times. The chain is built from TRBV20-1 and TRBJ2-1; 10 positions agree with TRBD2. CDR1 DFQATT and CDR2 SNEGSKA come from the germline V gene (reference sequence). This CDR3 has 15 residues. With V trimmed by 5 bases and J by 8 bases, 12 bases remained unmatched. CDR3 region: CSASGAAGGVDEQFF. The CDR3 DNA is TGCAGTGCTTCCGGCGCAGCGGGAGGGGTCGATGAGCAGTTCTTC.

This chain uses TRBV18 with TRBJ2-7, with TRBD2 matching over 8 bases. V lost 4 bases to trimming and J lost 7 bases; unmatched junction nucleotides: 21. The CDR3 runs to 18 residues. Germline CDR1 KGHSH, CDR2 LQKENI. CDR3 amino acids: CASSQTFSWSGSPEEQYF. The CDR3 DNA reads as TGTGCCAGCTCACAAACCTTTTCCTGGAGCGGGAGCCCGGAGGAGCAGTACTTC.

This clonotype was observed a handful of times. The chain is built from TRBV19 and TRBJ2-1, with 7 bases identical to TRBD2. There are 18 residues in the CDR3. CDR1 LNHDA and CDR2 SQIVND come from the germline V gene (reference sequence). V was pared by 2 bases and J by 5 bases, with 15 bases of the junction left unmatched. This CDR3 is CASSIWAIKAGVHNEQFF. DNA of the CDR3: TGTGCCAGTAGTATATGGGCGATTAAGGCGGGAGTCCACAATGAGCAGTTCTTC.

The rearrangement uses TRBV10-3 and TRBJ2-5; unclear D gene. The DNA matches TRBJ2-7 better at its end, which makes the J call doubtful. This CDR3 region has 12 residues. Germline V CDR1 and CDR2: ENHRY, SYGVKD. The CDR3 nucleotides read TGTGCCATCAGTGAGCCCGCGGACGAGCAGTACTTC. Protein sequence: CAISEPADEQYF.

This clonotype was observed a few times. This chain links TRBV5-8 with TRBJ1-2, with 10 bases lining up with TRBD1. Germline V gives CDR1 SGHTS, CDR2 YDEGEE. J lost 6 bases, V lost 5 bases, and 10 bases had no gene match. This CDR3 contains 15 residues. This CDR3 reads CASSSTGTGVNGYTF. In DNA, the CDR3 is TGTGCCAGCAGTTCCACCGGGACAGGGGTTAATGGCTACACCTTC.

The V gene is TRBV7-8, the J gene TRBJ1-2; D is uncertain. CDR3 length equals 15 residues. V lost 5 bases to trimming and J lost 2 bases, with 15 bases between them. Per germline, CDR1 SGHVS and CDR2 FQNEAQ. This chain's CDR3 is CASSPKIGPNYGYTF. The CDR3 nucleotides are TGTGCCAGCAGCCCCAAAATCGGGCCCAACTATGGCTACACCTTC.